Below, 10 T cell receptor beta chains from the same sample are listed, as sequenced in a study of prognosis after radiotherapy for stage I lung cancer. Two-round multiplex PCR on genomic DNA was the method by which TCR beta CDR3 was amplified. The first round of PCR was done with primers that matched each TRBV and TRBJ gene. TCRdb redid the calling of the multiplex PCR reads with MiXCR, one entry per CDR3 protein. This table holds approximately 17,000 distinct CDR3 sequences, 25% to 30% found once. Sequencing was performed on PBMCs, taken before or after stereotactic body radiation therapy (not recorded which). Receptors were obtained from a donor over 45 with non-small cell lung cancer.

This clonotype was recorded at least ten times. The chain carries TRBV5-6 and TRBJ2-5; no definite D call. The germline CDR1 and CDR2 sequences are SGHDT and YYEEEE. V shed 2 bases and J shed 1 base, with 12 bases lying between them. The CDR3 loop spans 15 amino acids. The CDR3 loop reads CASSLYPRLQETQYF. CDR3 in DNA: TGTGCCAGCAGCTTATATCCTAGACTCCAAGAGACCCAGTACTTC.

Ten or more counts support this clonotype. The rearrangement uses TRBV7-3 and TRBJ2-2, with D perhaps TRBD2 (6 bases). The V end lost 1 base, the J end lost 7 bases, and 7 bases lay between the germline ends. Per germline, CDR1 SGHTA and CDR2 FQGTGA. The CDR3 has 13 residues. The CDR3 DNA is TGTGCCAGCAGCTTAAGGAGGGGCGGGGAGCTGTTTTTT. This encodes CASSLRRGGELFF.

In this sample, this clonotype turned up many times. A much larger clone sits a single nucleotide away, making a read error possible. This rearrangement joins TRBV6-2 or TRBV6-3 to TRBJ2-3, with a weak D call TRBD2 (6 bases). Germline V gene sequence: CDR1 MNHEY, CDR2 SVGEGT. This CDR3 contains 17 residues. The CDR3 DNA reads TGTGCCTGCAGTGAGAGGCGGGATATAGTTGGCACAGATACGCAGTATTTT. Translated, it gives CACSERRDIVGTDTQYF.

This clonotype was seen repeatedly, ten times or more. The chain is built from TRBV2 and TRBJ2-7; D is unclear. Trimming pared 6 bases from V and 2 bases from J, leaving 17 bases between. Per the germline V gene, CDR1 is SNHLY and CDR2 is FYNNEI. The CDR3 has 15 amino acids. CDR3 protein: CASRKPGHGPYEQYF. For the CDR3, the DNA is TGTGCCAGCAGAAAACCGGGCCACGGGCCCTACGAGCAGTACTTC.

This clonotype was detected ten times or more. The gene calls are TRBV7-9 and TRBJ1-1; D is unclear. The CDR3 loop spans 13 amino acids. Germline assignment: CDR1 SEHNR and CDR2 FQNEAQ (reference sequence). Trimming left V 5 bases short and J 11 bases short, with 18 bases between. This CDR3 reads CASSPGAGVSAFF. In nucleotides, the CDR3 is TGTGCCAGCAGCCCCGGAGCTGGGGTGAGCGCTTTCTTT. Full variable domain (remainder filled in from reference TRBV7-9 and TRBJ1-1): DTGVSQNPRHKITKRGQNVTFRCDPISEHNRLYWYRQTLGQGPEFLTYFQNEAQLEKSRLLSDRFSAERPKGSFSTLEIQRTEQGDSAMYLCASSPGAGVSAFFGQGTRLTVV.

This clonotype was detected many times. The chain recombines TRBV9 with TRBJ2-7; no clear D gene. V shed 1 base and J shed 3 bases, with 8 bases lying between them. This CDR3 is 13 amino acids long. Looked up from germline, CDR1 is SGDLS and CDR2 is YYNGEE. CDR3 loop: CASSVSDNYEQYF. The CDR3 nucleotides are TGTGCCAGCAGCGTATCCGACAACTACGAGCAGTACTTC.

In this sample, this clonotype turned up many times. The CDR3 DNA reads as TGTGCCAGCAGCGGCCAGGGGGAACAAGAGACCCAGTACTTC. It specifies CASSGQGEQETQYF. The genes are TRBV3-1 and TRBJ2-5, with 7 bases lining up with TRBD1. There are 14 residues in the CDR3. Looked up from germline, CDR1 is LGHDT and CDR2 is YNNKEL (reference sequence). V gave up 5 bases and J gave up 2 bases; unmatched junction bases: 5.

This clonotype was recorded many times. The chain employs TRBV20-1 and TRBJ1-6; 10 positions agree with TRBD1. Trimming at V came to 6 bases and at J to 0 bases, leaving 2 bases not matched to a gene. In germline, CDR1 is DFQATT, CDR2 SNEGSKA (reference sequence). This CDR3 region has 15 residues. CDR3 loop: CSAWTGGSYNSPLHF. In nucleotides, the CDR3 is TGCAGTGCATGGACAGGGGGCTCCTATAATTCACCCCTCCACTTT.

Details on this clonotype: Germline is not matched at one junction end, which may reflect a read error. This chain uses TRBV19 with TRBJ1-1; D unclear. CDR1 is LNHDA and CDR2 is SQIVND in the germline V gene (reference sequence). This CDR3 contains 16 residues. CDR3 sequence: CASSMGRTRRHTGAFF. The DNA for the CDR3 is TGTGCCAGTAGTATGGGCAGGACCAGGAGGCACACTGGAGCTTTCTTT.

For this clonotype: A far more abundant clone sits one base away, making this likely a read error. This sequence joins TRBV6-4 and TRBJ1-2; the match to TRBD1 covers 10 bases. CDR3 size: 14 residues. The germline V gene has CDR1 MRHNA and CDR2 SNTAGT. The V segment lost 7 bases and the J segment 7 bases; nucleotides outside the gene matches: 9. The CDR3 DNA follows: TGTGCCAGCATTCCCTGGGGGACAGGGGTTGGCTACACCTTC. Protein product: CASIPWGTGVGYTF.